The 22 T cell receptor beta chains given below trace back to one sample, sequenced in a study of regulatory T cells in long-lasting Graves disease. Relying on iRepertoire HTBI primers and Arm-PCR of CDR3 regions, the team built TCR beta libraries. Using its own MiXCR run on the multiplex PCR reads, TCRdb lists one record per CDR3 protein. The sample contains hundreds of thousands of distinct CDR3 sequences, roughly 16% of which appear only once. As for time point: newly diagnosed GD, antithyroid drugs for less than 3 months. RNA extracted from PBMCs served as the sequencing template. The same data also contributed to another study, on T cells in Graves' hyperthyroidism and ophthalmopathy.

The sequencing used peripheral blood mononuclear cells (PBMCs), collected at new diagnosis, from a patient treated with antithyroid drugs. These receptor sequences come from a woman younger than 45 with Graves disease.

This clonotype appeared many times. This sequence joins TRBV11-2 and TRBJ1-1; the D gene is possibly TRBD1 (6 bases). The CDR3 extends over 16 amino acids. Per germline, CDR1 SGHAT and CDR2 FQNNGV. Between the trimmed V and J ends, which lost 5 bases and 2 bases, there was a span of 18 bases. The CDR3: CASSPEGGGFNTEAFF. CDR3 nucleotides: TGTGCCAGCAGCCCTGAGGGGGGGGGTTTTAACACTGAAGCTTTCTTT.

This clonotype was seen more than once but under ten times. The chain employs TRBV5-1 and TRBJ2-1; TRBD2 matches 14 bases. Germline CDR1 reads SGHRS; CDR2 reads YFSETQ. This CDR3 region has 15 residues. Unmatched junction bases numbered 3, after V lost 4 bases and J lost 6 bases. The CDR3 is CASSIGTSGGNEQFF. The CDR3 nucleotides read TGCGCCAGCAGCATAGGGACTAGCGGGGGCAATGAGCAGTTCTTC. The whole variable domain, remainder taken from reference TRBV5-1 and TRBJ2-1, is KAGVTQTPRYLIKTRGQQVTLSCSPISGHRSVSWYQQTPGQGLQFLFEYFSETQRNKGNFPGRFSGRQFSNSRSEMNVSTLELGDSALYLCASSIGTSGGNEQFFGPGTRLTVL.

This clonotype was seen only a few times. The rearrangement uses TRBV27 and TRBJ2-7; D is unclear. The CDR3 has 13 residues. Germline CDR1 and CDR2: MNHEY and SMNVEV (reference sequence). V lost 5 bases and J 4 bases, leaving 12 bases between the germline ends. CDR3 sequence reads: CASSALPSYEQYF. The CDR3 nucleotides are TGTGCCAGCAGTGCCCTTCCATCTTACGAGCAGTACTTC.

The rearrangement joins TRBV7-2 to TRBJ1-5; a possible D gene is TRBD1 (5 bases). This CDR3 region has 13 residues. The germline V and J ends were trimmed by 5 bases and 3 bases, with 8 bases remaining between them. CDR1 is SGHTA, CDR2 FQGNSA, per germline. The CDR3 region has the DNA TGTGCCAGCAGCCTACAGGTCAATCAGCCCCAGCATTTT. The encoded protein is CASSLQVNQPQHF.

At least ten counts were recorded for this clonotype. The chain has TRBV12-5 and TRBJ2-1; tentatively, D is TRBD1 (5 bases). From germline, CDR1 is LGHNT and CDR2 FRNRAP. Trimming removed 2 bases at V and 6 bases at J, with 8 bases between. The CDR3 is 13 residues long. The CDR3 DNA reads TGTGCTAGTGGTTTGAGCCAGGGCAATGAGCAGTTCTTC. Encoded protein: CASGLSQGNEQFF.

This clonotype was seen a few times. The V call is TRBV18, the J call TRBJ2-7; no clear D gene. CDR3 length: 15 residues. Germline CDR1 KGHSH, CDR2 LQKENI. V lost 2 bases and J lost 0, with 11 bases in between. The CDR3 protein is CASSPVSLSSYEQYF. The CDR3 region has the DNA TGTGCCAGCTCACCAGTCTCACTGAGCTCCTACGAGCAGTACTTC.

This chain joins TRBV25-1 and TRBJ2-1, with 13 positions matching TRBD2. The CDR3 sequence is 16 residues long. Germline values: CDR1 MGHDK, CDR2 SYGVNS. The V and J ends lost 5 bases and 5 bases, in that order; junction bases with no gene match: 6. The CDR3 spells CASSSHGLAGDNEQFF. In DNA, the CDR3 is TGTGCCAGCAGTTCCCACGGACTAGCGGGGGACAATGAGCAGTTCTTC.

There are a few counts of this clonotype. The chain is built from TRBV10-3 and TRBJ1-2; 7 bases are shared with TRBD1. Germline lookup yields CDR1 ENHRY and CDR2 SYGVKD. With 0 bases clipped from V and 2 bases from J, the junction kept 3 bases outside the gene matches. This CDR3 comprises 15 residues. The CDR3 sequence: CAISESNRGNYGYTF. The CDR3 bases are TGTGCCATCAGTGAGTCGAACAGGGGCAACTATGGCTACACCTTC.

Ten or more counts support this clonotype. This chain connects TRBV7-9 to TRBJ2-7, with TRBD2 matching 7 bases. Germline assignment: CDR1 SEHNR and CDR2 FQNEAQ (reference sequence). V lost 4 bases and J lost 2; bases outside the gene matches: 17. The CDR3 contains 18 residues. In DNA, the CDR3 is TGTGCCAGCAGCTCGAGCCGGGACTACCGGACTGGGACCTACGAGCAGTACTTC. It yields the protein CASSSSRDYRTGTYEQYF.

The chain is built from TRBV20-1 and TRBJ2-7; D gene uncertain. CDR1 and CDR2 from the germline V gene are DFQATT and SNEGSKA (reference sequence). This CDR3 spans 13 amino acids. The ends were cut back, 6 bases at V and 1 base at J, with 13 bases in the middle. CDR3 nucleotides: TGCAGTGCCGGACGACGGTTTTCCTACGAGCAGTACTTC. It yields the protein CSAGRRFSYEQYF.

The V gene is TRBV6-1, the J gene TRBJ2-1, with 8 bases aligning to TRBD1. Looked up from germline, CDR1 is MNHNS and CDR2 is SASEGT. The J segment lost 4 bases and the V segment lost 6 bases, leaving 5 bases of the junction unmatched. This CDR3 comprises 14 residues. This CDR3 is CASSYRGVYNEQFF. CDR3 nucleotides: TGTGCCAGCAGCTACAGGGGGGTATACAATGAGCAGTTCTTC.

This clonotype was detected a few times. The chain's CDR3 is CAWRVVNGGEQFF. As DNA, the CDR3 is TGTGCCTGGAGGGTAGTAAACGGCGGTGAGCAGTTCTTC. The chain recombines TRBV30 with TRBJ2-1; D is undetermined. The germline V and J ends were trimmed by 3 bases and 9 bases, with 15 bases remaining between them. The CDR3 is 13 residues long. The V gene's germline CDR1 is GTSNPN and CDR2 SVGIG (reference sequence).

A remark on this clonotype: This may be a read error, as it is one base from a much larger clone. CDR3 in amino acids: CAGSFPHPNTGELFF. As DNA, the CDR3 is TGTGCCGGCAGTTTCCCTCATCCGAACACCGGGGAGCTGTTTTTT. The chain couples TRBV12-3 or TRBV12-4 to TRBJ2-2; D remains ambiguous. The CDR3 is 15 amino acids.

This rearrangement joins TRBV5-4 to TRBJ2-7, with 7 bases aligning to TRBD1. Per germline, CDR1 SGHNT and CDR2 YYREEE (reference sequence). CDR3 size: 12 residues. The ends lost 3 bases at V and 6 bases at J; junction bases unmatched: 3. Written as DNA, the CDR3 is TGTGCCAGCAGCTGGGGGACAGCCGAGCAGTACTTC. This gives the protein CASSWGTAEQYF.

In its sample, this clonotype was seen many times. The CDR3 coding sequence is TGTGCCAGCACCTCTCCGGGACTGCGCATGAACACTGAAGCTTTCTTT. This codes for CASTSPGLRMNTEAFF. V is TRBV28 and J is TRBJ1-1, with D maybe TRBD1 (5 bases). Germline loops: CDR1 MDHEN, CDR2 SYDVKM. Trimming took 7 bases from V and 0 from J, leaving 18 bases between them. CDR3 length: 16 residues.

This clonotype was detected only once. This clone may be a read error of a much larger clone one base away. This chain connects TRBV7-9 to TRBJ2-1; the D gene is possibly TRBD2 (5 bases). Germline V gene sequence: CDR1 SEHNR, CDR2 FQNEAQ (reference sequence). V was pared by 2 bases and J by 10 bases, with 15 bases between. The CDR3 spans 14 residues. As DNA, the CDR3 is TGTGCCAGCAGCTTAAACACGGGGTCCCACGAGCAGTTCTTC. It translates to CASSLNTGSHEQFF.

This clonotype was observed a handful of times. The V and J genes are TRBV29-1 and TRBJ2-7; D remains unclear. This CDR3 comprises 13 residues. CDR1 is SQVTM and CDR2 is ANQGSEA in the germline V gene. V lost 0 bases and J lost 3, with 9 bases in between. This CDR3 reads CSVEDRGGYEQYF. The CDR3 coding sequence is TGCAGCGTTGAAGATCGCGGTGGCTACGAGCAGTACTTC.

The chain's CDR3 is CASSLYGADEQFF. Written as DNA, the CDR3 is TGTGCCAGCAGCCTGTATGGGGCCGATGAGCAGTTCTTC. The chain is built from TRBV12-3 or TRBV12-4 and TRBJ2-1; D may be TRBD1 (5 bases). This CDR3 region has 13 residues. V was cut by 6 bases and J by 8 bases, with 14 bases left in between.

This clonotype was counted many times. The CDR3 DNA is TGTGCCAGCAGTTCTATGGACAGGGCATGGGTCGGGGAGCTGTTTTTT. Amino acids: CASSSMDRAWVGELFF. The V call is TRBV27, the J call TRBJ2-2; 8 bases map to TRBD1. Germline lookup yields CDR1 MNHEY and CDR2 SMNVEV (reference sequence). The junction had 11 bases not matched to a gene; V was cut back by 4 bases and J by 7 bases. The CDR3 length is 16 residues.

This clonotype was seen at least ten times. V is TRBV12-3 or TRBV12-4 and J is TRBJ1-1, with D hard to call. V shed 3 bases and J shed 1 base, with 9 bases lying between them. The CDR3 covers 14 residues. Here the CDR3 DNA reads TGTGCCAGCAGTTTTAGAGCACCGAACACTGAAGCTTTCTTT. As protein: CASSFRAPNTEAFF.

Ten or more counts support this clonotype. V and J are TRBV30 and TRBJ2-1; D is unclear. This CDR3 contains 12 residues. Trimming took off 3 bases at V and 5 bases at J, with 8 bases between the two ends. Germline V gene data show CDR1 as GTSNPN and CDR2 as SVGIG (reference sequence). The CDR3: CAWSRSDNEQFF. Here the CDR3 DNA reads TGTGCCTGGAGCAGGTCGGACAATGAGCAGTTCTTC.

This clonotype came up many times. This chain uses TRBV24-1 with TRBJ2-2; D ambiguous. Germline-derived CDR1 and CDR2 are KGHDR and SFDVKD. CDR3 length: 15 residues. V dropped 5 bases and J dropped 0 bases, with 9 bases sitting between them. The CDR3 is CATSGVHPNTGELFF. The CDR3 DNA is TGTGCCACCAGTGGTGTTCACCCGAACACCGGGGAGCTGTTTTTT.